Below are 8 T cell receptor beta chains sequenced from a single sample in a study of cytomegalovirus exposure and HLA in healthy donors (dated by TCRdb to 2016 to 2017). Receptor amplification or capture employed the immunoSEQ multiplex PCR assay. The multiplex PCR relied on a mix of 60 forward primers for TCR Vbeta segments and 13 reverse primers for TCR Jbeta segments. The source is immuneACCESS, and TCRdb retained only in-frame sequences with V and J called. Part of the clones is not carried over; for the studies checked, unresolved V genes explain less than half of this, and the remainder is unexplained. The sample profile shows about 140,000 clones; roughly 62% of them were found once. The ten largest clones represent approximately 1.8% of the sample. Input material: PBMCs. These receptors were obtained from a male donor in good health and CMV-seronegative.

V gene TRBV28 combines with J gene TRBJ1-3, with D possibly matching TRBD1 (6 bases). Germline loops: CDR1 MDHEN, CDR2 SYDVKM. V lost 8 bases and J 7 bases, leaving 15 bases between the germline ends. The CDR3 is made up of 13 amino acids. The CDR3 reads CASQTGVPNTIYF. The CDR3 coding sequence is TGTGCCAGCCAGACAGGAGTACCCAACACCATATATTTT.

This chain links TRBV2 with TRBJ1-1, with D tentatively TRBD1 (5 bases). The germline V and J ends were trimmed by 1 base and 11 bases, with 14 bases remaining between them. The CDR3 sequence is 13 residues long. The V gene's germline CDR1 is SNHLY and CDR2 FYNNEI. The CDR3 DNA is TGTGCCAGCAGTGAAGTCGTGGGGCTTGAGGCTTTCTTT. It is translated as CASSEVVGLEAFF.

This chain uses TRBV6-1 with TRBJ2-7; 7 bases fit TRBD1. The junction had 3 bases not matched to a gene; V was cut back by 4 bases and J by 3 bases. Germline-derived CDR1 and CDR2 are MNHNS and SASEGT. This CDR3 has 13 amino acids. CDR3 region: CASSADRVYEQYF. The DNA for the CDR3 is TGTGCCAGCAGTGCCGACAGGGTCTACGAGCAGTACTTC.

This clone has a handful of counts. The chain has TRBV10-3 and TRBJ1-5; possibly TRBD1 for D (5 bases). Germline V gene data show CDR1 as ENHRY and CDR2 as SYGVKD. This CDR3 spans 15 amino acids. Trimming stripped 9 bases from V and 3 bases from J, with 18 bases between. DNA for the CDR3: TGTGCCATAAGAGATGCGGGGGGAACCAATCAGCCCCAGCATTTT. It is translated as CAIRDAGGTNQPQHF.

This clone was counted only a few times. The chain employs TRBV5-1 and TRBJ2-2; D possibly corresponds to TRBD1 (5 bases). Germline loops: CDR1 SGHRS, CDR2 YFSETQ. V was cut by 3 bases and J by 3 bases, with 9 bases left in between. CDR3 length: 14 amino acids. The CDR3 coding sequence is TGCGCCAGCAGCTCCGGACACGACACCGGGGAGCTGTTTTTT. Translation gives CASSSGHDTGELFF.

This sequence joins TRBV6-5 and TRBJ2-5, with TRBD2 matching over 8 bases. V shed 5 bases and J 5 bases; nucleotides not matched to a gene: 10. Per germline, CDR1 MNHEY and CDR2 SVGAGI. The CDR3 length is 15 residues. The CDR3 loop is CASSPPGGRVETQYF. The CDR3 DNA follows: TGTGCCAGCAGTCCCCCGGGAGGGAGGGTCGAGACCCAGTACTTC.

The rearrangement uses TRBV6-5 and TRBJ1-1; 8 nucleotides align to TRBD1. The V gene's germline CDR1 is MNHEY and CDR2 SVGAGI. Losses at the gene ends were 5 bases for V and 6 bases for J; bases not matched to a gene: 8. The length of the CDR3 is 14 residues. The CDR3 sequence: CASSPRTGFAEAFF. The CDR3 nucleotides are TGTGCCAGCAGTCCGAGGACAGGGTTCGCTGAAGCTTTCTTT.

The rearrangement links TRBV9 to TRBJ2-7, with D perhaps TRBD1 (6 bases). Germline V gene lookup returns CDR1 SGDLS and CDR2 YYNGEE. The CDR3 covers 13 residues. V was pared by 0 bases and J by 5 bases, with 9 bases between. CDR3 sequence: CASSVGDTHEQYF. The CDR3 DNA reads as TGTGCCAGCAGCGTAGGGGACACCCACGAGCAGTACTTC.